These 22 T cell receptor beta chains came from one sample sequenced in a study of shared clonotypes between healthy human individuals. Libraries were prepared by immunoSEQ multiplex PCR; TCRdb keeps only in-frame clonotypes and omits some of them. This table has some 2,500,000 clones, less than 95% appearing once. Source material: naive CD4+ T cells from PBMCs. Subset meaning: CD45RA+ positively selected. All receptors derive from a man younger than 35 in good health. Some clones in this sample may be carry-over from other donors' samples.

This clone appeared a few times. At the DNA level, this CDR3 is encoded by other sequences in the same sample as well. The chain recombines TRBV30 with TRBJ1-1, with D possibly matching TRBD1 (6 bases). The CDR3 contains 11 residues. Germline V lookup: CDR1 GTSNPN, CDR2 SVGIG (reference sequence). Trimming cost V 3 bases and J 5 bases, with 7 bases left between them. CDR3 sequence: CAWSRGTEAFF. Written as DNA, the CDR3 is TGTGCCTGGAGCAGGGGAACTGAAGCTTTCTTT.

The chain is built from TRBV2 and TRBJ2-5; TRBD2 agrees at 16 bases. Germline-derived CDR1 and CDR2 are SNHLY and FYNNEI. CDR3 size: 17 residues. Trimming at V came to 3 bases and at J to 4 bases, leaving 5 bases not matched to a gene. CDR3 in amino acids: CASSEGTSGRGSETQYF. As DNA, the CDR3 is TGTGCCAGCAGTGAGGGGACTAGCGGGAGGGGGTCAGAGACCCAGTACTTC.

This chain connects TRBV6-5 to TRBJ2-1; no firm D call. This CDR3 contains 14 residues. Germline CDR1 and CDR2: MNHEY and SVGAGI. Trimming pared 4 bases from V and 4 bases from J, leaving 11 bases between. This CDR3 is CASSSNFQYNEQFF. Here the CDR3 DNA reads TGTGCCAGCAGTTCCAACTTCCAATACAATGAGCAGTTCTTC.

CDR3 in DNA: TGTGCCAGCAAGCTGACAGGGATGAATGAGCAGTTCTTC. Translated, it gives CASKLTGMNEQFF. The chain recombines TRBV6-1 with TRBJ2-1, with TRBD1 matching 7 bases. The CDR3 spans 13 residues. Germline trimming cut 7 bases from V and 7 bases from J; bases unmatched to any gene: 7. Germline-derived CDR1 and CDR2 are MNHNS and SASEGT.

The CDR3 coding sequence is TGTGCCAGCAGCATTACCGGCACAAGAGGCACAGATACGCAGTATTTT. Translating gives CASSITGTRGTDTQYF. The chain recombines TRBV7-3 with TRBJ2-3; D is unresolved. From germline, CDR1 is SGHTA and CDR2 FQGTGA. The CDR3 has 16 amino acids. Trimming pared 5 bases from V and 1 base from J, leaving 16 bases between.

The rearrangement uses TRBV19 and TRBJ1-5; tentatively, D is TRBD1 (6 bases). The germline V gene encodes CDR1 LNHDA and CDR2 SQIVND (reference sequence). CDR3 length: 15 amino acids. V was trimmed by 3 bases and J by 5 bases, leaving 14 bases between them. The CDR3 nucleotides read TGTGCCAGTAGTATCGCGGGGGCGCGGGATCAGCCCCAGCATTTT. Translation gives CASSIAGARDQPQHF.

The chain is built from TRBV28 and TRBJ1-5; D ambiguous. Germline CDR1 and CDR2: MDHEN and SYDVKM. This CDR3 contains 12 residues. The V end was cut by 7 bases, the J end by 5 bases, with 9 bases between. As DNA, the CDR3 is TGTGCCAGCACCATAAAGTATCAGCCCCAGCATTTT. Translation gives CASTIKYQPQHF.

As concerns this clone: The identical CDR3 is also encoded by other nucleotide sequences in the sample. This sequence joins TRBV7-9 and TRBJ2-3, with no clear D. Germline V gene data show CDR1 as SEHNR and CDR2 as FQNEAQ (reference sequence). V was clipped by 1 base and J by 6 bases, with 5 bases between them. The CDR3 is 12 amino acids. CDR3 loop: CASSLDRDTQYF. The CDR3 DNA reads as TGTGCCAGCAGCTTAGATAGGGATACGCAGTATTTT.

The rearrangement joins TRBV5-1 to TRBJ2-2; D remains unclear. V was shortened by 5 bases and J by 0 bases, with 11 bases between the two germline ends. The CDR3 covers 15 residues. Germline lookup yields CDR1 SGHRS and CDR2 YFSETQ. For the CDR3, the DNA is TGCGCCAGCAGACCGTCAGCTCCGAACACCGGGGAGCTGTTTTTT. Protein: CASRPSAPNTGELFF.

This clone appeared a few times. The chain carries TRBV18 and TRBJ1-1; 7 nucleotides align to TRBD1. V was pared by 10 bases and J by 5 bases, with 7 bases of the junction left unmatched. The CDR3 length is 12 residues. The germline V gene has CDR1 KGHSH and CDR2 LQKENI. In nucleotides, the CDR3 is TGTGCCACACCTCAGGGGGAAACTGAAGCTTTCTTT. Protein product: CATPQGETEAFF.

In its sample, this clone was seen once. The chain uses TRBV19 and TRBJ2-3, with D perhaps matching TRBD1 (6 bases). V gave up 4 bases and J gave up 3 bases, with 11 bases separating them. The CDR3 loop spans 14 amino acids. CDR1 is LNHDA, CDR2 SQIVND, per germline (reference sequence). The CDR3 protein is CASSTGDTTDTQYF. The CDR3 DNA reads TGTGCCAGTAGTACAGGGGATACGACAGATACGCAGTATTTT.

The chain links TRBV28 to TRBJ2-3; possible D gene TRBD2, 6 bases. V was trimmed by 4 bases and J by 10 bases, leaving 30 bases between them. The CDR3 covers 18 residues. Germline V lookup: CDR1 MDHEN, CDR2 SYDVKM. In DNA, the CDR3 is TGTGCCAGCAGTTCCGAAAACGGACCGCTCGGGAGACGGTCCGCGCAGTATTTT. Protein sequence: CASSSENGPLGRRSAQYF.

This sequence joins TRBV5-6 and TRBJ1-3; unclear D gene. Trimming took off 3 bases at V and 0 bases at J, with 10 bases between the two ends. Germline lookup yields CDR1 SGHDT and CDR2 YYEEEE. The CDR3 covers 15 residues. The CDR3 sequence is CASSSGLYSGNTIYF. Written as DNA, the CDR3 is TGTGCCAGCAGCTCAGGACTGTACTCTGGAAACACCATATATTTT.

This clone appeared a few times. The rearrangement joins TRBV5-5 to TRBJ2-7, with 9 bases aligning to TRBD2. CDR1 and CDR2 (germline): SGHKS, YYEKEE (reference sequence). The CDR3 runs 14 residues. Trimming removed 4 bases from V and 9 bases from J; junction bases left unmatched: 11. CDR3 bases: TGTGCCAGCAGCGGCGGGACTAGCCCGAAGAGGCAGTACTTC. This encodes CASSGGTSPKRQYF.

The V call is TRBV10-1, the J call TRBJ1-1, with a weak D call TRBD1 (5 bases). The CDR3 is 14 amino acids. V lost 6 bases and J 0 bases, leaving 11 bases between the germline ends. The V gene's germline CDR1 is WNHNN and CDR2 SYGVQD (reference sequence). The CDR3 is CASRETALNTEAFF. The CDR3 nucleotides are TGCGCCAGCAGGGAGACAGCCTTGAACACTGAAGCTTTCTTT.

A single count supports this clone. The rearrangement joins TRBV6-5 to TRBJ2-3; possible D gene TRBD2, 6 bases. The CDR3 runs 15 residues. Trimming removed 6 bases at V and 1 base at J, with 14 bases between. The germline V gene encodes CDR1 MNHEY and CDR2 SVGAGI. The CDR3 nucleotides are TGTGCCAGCAGGTGGAGGGGAGGTGGCACAGATACGCAGTATTTT. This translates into CASRWRGGGTDTQYF.

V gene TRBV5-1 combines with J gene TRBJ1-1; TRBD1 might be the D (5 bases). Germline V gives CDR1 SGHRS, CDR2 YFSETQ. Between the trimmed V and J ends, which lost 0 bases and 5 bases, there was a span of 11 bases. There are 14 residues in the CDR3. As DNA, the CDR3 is TGCGCCAGCAGCTTGGATCAGGGAAGTACTGAAGCTTTCTTT. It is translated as CASSLDQGSTEAFF.

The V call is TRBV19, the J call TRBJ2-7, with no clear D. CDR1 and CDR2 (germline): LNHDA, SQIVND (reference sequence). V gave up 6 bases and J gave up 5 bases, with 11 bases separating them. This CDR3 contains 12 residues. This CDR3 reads CASSHSSHEQYF. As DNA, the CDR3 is TGTGCCAGTAGCCACTCGTCGCACGAGCAGTACTTC. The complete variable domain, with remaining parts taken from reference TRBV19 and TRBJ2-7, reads DGGITQSPKYLFRKEGQNVTLSCEQNLNHDAMYWYRQDPGQGLRLIYYSQIVNDFQKGDIAEGYSVSREKKESFPLTVTSAQKNPTAFYLCASSHSSHEQYFGPGTRLTVT.

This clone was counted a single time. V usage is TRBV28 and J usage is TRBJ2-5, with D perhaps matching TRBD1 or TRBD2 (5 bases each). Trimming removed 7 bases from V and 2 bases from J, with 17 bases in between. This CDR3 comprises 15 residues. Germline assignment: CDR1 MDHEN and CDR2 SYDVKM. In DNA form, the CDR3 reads TGTGCCAGCACCCCCTCGAGGGGACCGCAAGAGACCCAGTACTTC. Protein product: CASTPSRGPQETQYF. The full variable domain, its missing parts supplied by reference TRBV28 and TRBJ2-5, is DVKVTQSSRYLVKRTGEKVFLECVQDMDHENMFWYRQDPGLGLRLIYFSYDVKMKEKGDIPEGYSVSREKKERFSLILESASTNQTSMYLCASTPSRGPQETQYFGPGTRLLVL.

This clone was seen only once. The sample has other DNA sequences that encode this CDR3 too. The CDR3 DNA sequence: TGTGCCAGCTCATCGGACAGCTACGAGCAGTACTTC. As protein: CASSSDSYEQYF. J is TRBJ2-7 and V is TRBV18, with D maybe TRBD1 (6 bases). The CDR3 has 12 amino acids. CDR1 is KGHSH and CDR2 is LQKENI in the germline V gene. Trimming cost V 5 bases and J 3 bases, with 8 bases left between them.

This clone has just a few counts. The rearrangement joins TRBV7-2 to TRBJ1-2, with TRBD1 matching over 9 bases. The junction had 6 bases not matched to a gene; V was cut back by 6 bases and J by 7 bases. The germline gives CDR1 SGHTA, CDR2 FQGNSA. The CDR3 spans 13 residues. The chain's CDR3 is CASSSDRGFGYTF. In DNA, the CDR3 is TGTGCCAGCAGTTCCGACAGGGGGTTTGGCTACACCTTC.

CDR3 residues: CASSPFRGSHNEQFF. For the CDR3, the DNA is TGTGCCAGCAGCCCTTTCCGGGGATCCCACAATGAGCAGTTCTTC. The V gene is TRBV7-2, the J gene TRBJ2-1, with D possibly matching TRBD2 (5 bases). Germline V CDR1 and CDR2: SGHTA, FQGNSA. The CDR3 consists of 15 residues. With 5 bases removed from V and 5 bases from J, the gap between germline ends came to 16 bases.